These T cell receptor beta chains were read from a single sample in a study of T cell repertoires in cytomegalovirus infection. TCRdb re-called the reads with MiXCR, one entry per CDR3 protein. The table has roughly 760,000 distinct CDR3 sequences, 35% seen once. Sequenced input: PBMCs. Receptor source: a human donor in good health (CMV status not recorded). Some clones in this sample may be carry-over from other donors' samples. Both conserved end residues are part of each CDR3. The D gene is left open where the match is weak. Size is omitted from some rows. Given values are once, few, many or a class for expanded clones.

clone size	J gene	D gene	V gene	CDR3 DNA	CDR3 protein
.	TRBJ2-1	TRBD2	TRBV11-2	TGTGCCAGCAGCTCGGCGGGGGAGCGGAATGAGCAGTTCTTC	CASSSAGERNEQFF
.	TRBJ2-3	.	TRBV30	TGTGCCGGGTCCAGGGCAGGCTACACAGATACGCAGTATTTT	CAGSRAGYTDTQYF
.	TRBJ2-3	.	TRBV28	TGTGCCAGCAGTCTACGACGGCGTAGCACAGATACGCAGTATTTT	CASSLRRRSTDTQYF
.	TRBJ2-3	TRBD2	TRBV20-1	TGCAGTGCTAGAGAGGCTAGCGGGGGGTTCACAGATACGCAGTATTTT	CSAREASGGFTDTQYF
few	TRBJ1-1	.	TRBV25-1	TGTGCCAGCAGTGAAATTAGGGGCGCGTCTGAAGCTTTCTTT	CASSEIRGASEAFF
.	TRBJ2-2	TRBD2	TRBV6-8	TGTGCCAGCATACCAGCGGGGGGGCCCGGGGAGCTGTTTTTT	CASIPAGGPGELFF
.	TRBJ2-5	.	TRBV20-1	TGCAGTGCTAGAGGGATCGGCCAGACCCAGTACTTC	CSARGIGQTQYF
.	TRBJ1-5	.	TRBV29-1	TGCAGCGTTTCAGCAGGGTTCAATCAGCCCCAGCATTTT	CSVSAGFNQPQHF
once	TRBJ2-7	.	TRBV5-4	TGTGCCAGCAGCTTGGTCGGGGGGCCTAACTACGAGCAGTACTTC	CASSLVGGPNYEQYF
.	TRBJ1-5	.	TRBV5-5	TGTGCCAGCAGCTCCTATTTAGTGGAGACTAATCAGCCCCAGCATTTT	CASSSYLVETNQPQHF
few	TRBJ1-1	TRBD1	TRBV24-1	TGTGCCACCAGTGATAGCGGGACAGGGAACACTGAAGCTTTCTTT	CATSDSGTGNTEAFF
.	TRBJ2-3	.	TRBV4-1	TGCGCCAGCAGCCAAGATCAGGGGCGGGGGAGGACAGATACGCATTATTTT	CASSQDQGRGRTDTHYF
few	TRBJ2-3	.	TRBV24-1	TGTGCCACCAGTGGCAGGGGCCCCACAGATACGCAGTATTTT	CATSGRGPTDTQYF
.	TRBJ1-6	.	TRBV6-1	TGTGCCAGCAAGTGTCGGCAGGATAATTCACCCCGCCACTTT	CASKCRQDNSPRHF
many	TRBJ1-5	.	TRBV11-2	TGTGCCAGCAGCCCGGAGCGGAATCAGCCCCAGCATTTT	CASSPERNQPQHF
few	TRBJ2-7	.	TRBV12-3/TRBV12-4	TGTGCCAGCAGTGAAACGGGGTTCGGGGAGCAGTACTTC	CASSETGFGEQYF
few	TRBJ1-2	.	TRBV7-2	TGTGCCAGCAGCTTAGCCGGGACGGCGGGGGGCTACACCTTC	CASSLAGTAGGYTF
few	TRBJ1-5	TRBD1	TRBV20-1	TGCAGTGCCCTCCTGGGCACAGGGGCTGTGAGTCAGCCCCAGCATTTT	CSALLGTGAVSQPQHF
many	TRBJ1-5	.	TRBV7-2	TGTGCCAGCAGCTTAGACGGGGGCCAGCCCCAGCATTTT	CASSLDGGQPQHF
few	TRBJ1-2	.	TRBV20-1	TGCAGTGCTAGAGCCGCCGCCCCCTATGGCTACACCTTC	CSARAAAPYGYTF
.	TRBJ2-2	.	TRBV27	TGTGCCAGCAGTTTATCGTACCACACCGTGGAGCTGTTTTTT	CASSLSYHTVELFF
few	TRBJ1-2	.	TRBV19	TGTGCCAGTAGTACGTATACAGCGGGCGAGTGGAATGGCTACACCTTC	CASSTYTAGEWNGYTF
once	TRBJ2-1	.	TRBV5-4	TGTGCCAGCAGCTTGGGTGGGGGTGTGGGGGTTATTAAGGAGCAGTTCTTC	CASSLGGGVGVIKEQFF
many	TRBJ1-2	TRBD1	TRBV28	TGTGCCAGCAGTTTATCTCGAGGTCGTCATCGGGACAGGGAATATGGCTACACCTTC	CASSLSRGRHRDREYGYTF
many	TRBJ1-5	.	TRBV12-3/TRBV12-4	TGTGCCAGCGGAGATTCTTTCAATCAGCCCCAGCATTTT	CASGDSFNQPQHF
.	TRBJ1-5	.	TRBV7-3	TGTGCCAGCAGCTCGGACCGAGTCAGCAATCAGCCCCAGCATTTT	CASSSDRVSNQPQHF
few	TRBJ1-3	.	TRBV29-1	TGCAGCGTTGGATGGACTGGAAACACCATATATTTT	CSVGWTGNTIYF
.	TRBJ1-4	.	TRBV28	TGTGCCAGCAGTTTATTAGGAGGGCTGGGGTATGAAAAACTGTTTTTT	CASSLLGGLGYEKLFF
.	TRBJ1-2	.	TRBV28	TGTGCCAGCATAAATACCGAGTACTATGGCTACACCTTC	CASINTEYYGYTF
.	TRBJ2-7	.	TRBV7-2	TGTGCTACAACCGCCACGGGCTCCTACGAGCAGTACTTC	CATTATGSYEQYF
once	TRBJ1-6	.	TRBV5-6	TGTGCCAGCAGCTTGTTCAGCTCCTATAATTCACCCCTCCACTTT	CASSLFSSYNSPLHF
.	TRBJ2-7	TRBD1	TRBV5-4	TGTGCCAGCAGCTTGGTACAGGGGGGTAACGAGCAGTACTTC	CASSLVQGGNEQYF
few	TRBJ2-1	.	TRBV11-1	TGTGCCAGCAGCTTAGTCTTAACAGGCCCCAACAATGAGCAGTTCTTC	CASSLVLTGPNNEQFF
.	TRBJ1-3	.	TRBV20-1	TGCAGTGCTCCCAACCCGGGAAACCCCATATATTTT	CSAPNPGNPIYF
.	TRBJ2-3	.	TRBV14	TGTGCCAGCAGCCAAGAAGGACCCCACACAGATACGCAGTATTTT	CASSQEGPHTDTQYF
few	TRBJ1-2	TRBD1	TRBV12-3/TRBV12-4	TGTGCCAGCAGCCTTGGGTCGACAGGGGGGCATGGCTACACCTTC	CASSLGSTGGHGYTF
few	TRBJ1-4	.	TRBV11-1	TGTGCCAGCAGCGTGGACGGGAATGAAAAACTGTTTTTT	CASSVDGNEKLFF
.	TRBJ1-2	.	TRBV4-2	TGTGCCAGCAGCCAAGATGTAGACGAATTAAACTATGGCTACACCTTC	CASSQDVDELNYGYTF
few	TRBJ2-7	TRBD1	TRBV25-1	TGTGCCAGCAGTGCTTGGGACAGGGGAGGAGGCGAGCAGTACTTC	CASSAWDRGGGEQYF
few	TRBJ2-1	TRBD2	TRBV14	TGTGCCAGCACCCTAGCGGGCAAGCAGTTCTTC	CASTLAGKQFF